This entry describes one T cell receptor (beta chain). Its antigen is not identified. The sample belongs to a study of shared clonotypes between healthy human individuals. Method: immunoSEQ multiplex PCR; TCRdb's copy keeps in-frame clones and lacks some. The sample has fewer than 2.5 million clones; approximately 93% are singletons. Study results and limitations: Rarefaction showed sorted-subset sequencing was incomplete despite large depth. Non-shared clonotypes showed lower generation probabilities than clonotypes common to all four donors.

Germline CDR1 is SNHLY and CDR2 is FYNNEI. The CDR3 runs 15 residues. Trimming shortened V by 5 bases and J by 4 bases, and 14 bases separated the two germline ends. Material for sequencing was naive CD4+ T cells from PBMCs. The subset is: CD45RA+ positively selected. This TCR derives from a man aged 18 to 30 in good health. Some clones in this sample may be carry-over from other donors' samples. J is TRBJ2-2 and V is TRBV2, with a weak D call TRBD2 (6 bases). CDR3 residues: CASSHRDSLTGELFF. CDR3 coding DNA: TGTGCCAGCAGTCACCGGGACTCCCTCACCGGGGAGCTGTTTTTT.